The 23 T cell receptor beta chains below come from one sample, sequenced in a study of blood T cells in healthy people across ages. Sample-barcoded 5' priming and a J-beta primer mix drove a second PCR of roughly 7 to 11 cycles. TCRdb processed the 5' RACE reads anew with MiXCR; each CDR3 protein has one entry. This sample has some 1.1 million distinct CDR3 sequences, with around two fifths found just once. Input material: blood. Source of these receptors: a man aged 18 to 35 in good health.

The chain has TRBV6-4 and TRBJ2-7; no reliable D call. The CDR3 covers 13 residues. Germline loops: CDR1 MRHNA, CDR2 SNTAGT. Trimming took off 4 bases at V and 3 bases at J, with 10 bases between the two ends. The CDR3 is CASSVGSGYEQYF. The CDR3 nucleotides read TGTGCCAGCAGTGTTGGGTCCGGCTACGAGCAGTACTTC.

The chain recombines TRBV6-5 with TRBJ1-1; D remains ambiguous. The length of the CDR3 is 16 residues. Germline CDR1 and CDR2: MNHEY and SVGAGI. Trimming cost V 0 bases and J 9 bases, with 20 bases left between them. This CDR3 reads CASSYSMYRASGKAFF. CDR3 sequence (DNA): TGTGCCAGCAGTTACTCAATGTATCGAGCCTCGGGTAAAGCTTTCTTT.

The chain combines TRBV6-5 with TRBJ2-1; 7 nucleotides align to TRBD2. J lost 6 bases, V lost 5 bases, and 13 bases had no gene match. The CDR3 length is 16 residues. Germline CDR1 MNHEY, CDR2 SVGAGI. CDR3: CASSPLGGGNSNEQFF. In DNA form, the CDR3 reads TGTGCCAGCAGTCCCCTTGGCGGGGGAAACAGCAATGAGCAGTTCTTC.

V usage is TRBV7-2 and J usage is TRBJ2-3; maybe TRBD2 (6 bases). CDR1 and CDR2 from the germline V gene are SGHTA and FQGNSA. V lost 6 bases and J 5 bases, leaving 12 bases between the germline ends. The CDR3 runs 13 residues. The CDR3 spells CASSVEGLDTQYF. The CDR3 nucleotides are TGTGCCAGCAGTGTGGAGGGCCTAGATACGCAGTATTTT. Full variable domain (remainder filled in from reference TRBV7-2 and TRBJ2-3): GAGVSQSPSNKVTEKGKDVELRCDPISGHTALYWYRQSLGQGLEFLIYFQGNSAPDKSGLPSDRFSAERTGGSVSTLTIQRTQQEDSAVYLCASSVEGLDTQYFGPGTRLTVL.

This clonotype appeared a few times. The rearrangement uses TRBV6-2 or TRBV6-3 and TRBJ1-5; no clear D gene. The length of the CDR3 is 15 residues. Trimming cost V 5 bases and J 0 bases, with 11 bases left between them. Germline CDR1 reads MNHEY; CDR2 reads SVGEGT. CDR3 residues: CASSDGPSSNQPQHF. The CDR3 region has the DNA TGTGCCAGCAGTGATGGACCCAGTAGCAATCAGCCCCAGCATTTT.

V is TRBV5-1 and J is TRBJ1-1; D not certain. V lost 2 bases, J lost 1 base, and 12 bases lay in between. CDR3 size: 15 residues. Germline CDR1 reads SGHRS; CDR2 reads YFSETQ. CDR3 protein: CASSFNLRGNTEAFF. CDR3 in DNA: TGCGCCAGCAGCTTTAACCTTAGAGGGAACACTGAAGCTTTCTTT.

To note about this clonotype: Being one base from a much bigger clone, this may be a read error. V usage is TRBV5-4 and J usage is TRBJ2-1; tentative D call: TRBD2 (7 bases). The J call may not be correct, given that the DNA end is closer to TRBJ2-7. This CDR3 spans 15 amino acids. Germline V gene lookup returns CDR1 SGHNT and CDR2 YYREEE (reference sequence). This CDR3 is CASSLGGGAYNEQYF. The CDR3, as DNA: TGTGCCAGCAGCTTGGGGGGGGGCGCCTACAATGAGCAGTACTTC.

This clonotype was counted at least ten times. The J gene is TRBJ1-2, the V gene TRBV18; unclear D gene. Germline CDR1 is KGHSH and CDR2 is LQKENI. The CDR3 loop spans 13 amino acids. The V and J ends lost 2 bases and 8 bases respectively, with 12 bases between them. The CDR3 loop is CASSPSDSRGYTF. The DNA of the CDR3 is TGTGCCAGCTCACCATCGGATAGCAGAGGCTACACCTTC.

This clonotype was seen more than once but under ten times. The rearrangement links TRBV3-1 to TRBJ1-2; D unclear. Germline V gene data show CDR1 as LGHDT and CDR2 as YNNKEL (reference sequence). Between the trimmed V and J ends, which lost 0 bases and 8 bases, there was a span of 13 bases. The CDR3 covers 14 residues. CDR3 sequence reads: CASSQDYRGIGYTF. The CDR3, as DNA: TGTGCCAGCAGCCAAGATTATCGAGGGATCGGCTACACCTTC.

The V and J genes are TRBV4-2 and TRBJ1-4; unclear D gene. CDR1 is LGHNA, CDR2 YNFKEQ, per germline. The CDR3 spans 15 residues. With 2 bases removed from V and 8 bases from J, the gap between germline ends came to 15 bases. The CDR3 DNA is TGTGCCAGCAGCCAAACACCCTACCCGCCGGAAAAACTGTTTTTT. Translated, it gives CASSQTPYPPEKLFF.

This clonotype was counted a single time. The chain employs TRBV7-9 and TRBJ1-1; a weak D match, TRBD1 (5 bases). CDR1 is SEHNR, CDR2 FQNEAQ, per germline (reference sequence). Trimming shortened V by 5 bases and J by 5 bases, and 24 bases separated the two germline ends. The CDR3 is 17 amino acids. CDR3 sequence reads: CASSPPTGHPGGTEAFF. DNA for the CDR3: TGTGCCAGCAGCCCCCCGACTGGACACCCCGGAGGGACTGAAGCTTTCTTT.

A few counts support this clonotype. The chain employs TRBV29-1 and TRBJ1-5, with D uncertain. The CDR3 sequence is 9 residues long. CDR1 and CDR2 from the germline V gene are SQVTM and ANQGSEA. With 6 bases removed from V and 11 bases from J, the gap between germline ends came to 8 bases. CDR3 region: CSVGLAQHF. The CDR3 DNA reads TGCAGCGTCGGACTAGCCCAGCATTTT.

This chain joins TRBV7-9 and TRBJ2-3; no clear D gene. The V end was cut by 4 bases, the J end by 2 bases, with 7 bases between. Germline CDR1 reads SEHNR; CDR2 reads FQNEAQ (reference sequence). This CDR3 comprises 13 residues. The CDR3 spells CASSSDTTDTQYF. The CDR3, as DNA: TGTGCCAGCAGCTCCGACACCACAGATACGCAGTATTTT.

This clonotype appeared a few times. The V gene is TRBV12-3 or TRBV12-4, the J gene TRBJ2-3, with D perhaps being TRBD1 or TRBD2 (5 bases each). The ends were cut back, 6 bases at V and 0 bases at J, with 13 bases in the middle. The CDR3 contains 15 residues. CDR3 residues: CASSPGLSSTDTQYF. The CDR3 DNA is TGTGCCAGCAGCCCGGGGCTCTCTAGCACAGATACGCAGTATTTT.

This clonotype was detected a few times. The chain combines TRBV9 with TRBJ2-5; 8 bases align to TRBD2. Germline V gene lookup returns CDR1 SGDLS and CDR2 YYNGEE. The V gene end was trimmed by 0 bases and the J gene end by 1 base; junction bases not matched to a gene: 11. CDR3 size: 18 residues. The chain's CDR3 is CASSVAPRSGAFQETQYF. CDR3 DNA: TGTGCCAGCAGCGTAGCACCCCGTAGCGGGGCTTTCCAAGAGACCCAGTACTTC. Complete variable domain (other parts from reference TRBV9 and TRBJ2-5): DSGVTQTPKHLITATGQRVTLRCSPRSGDLSVYWYQQSLDQGLQFLIQYYNGEERAKGNILERFSAQQFPDLHSELNLSSLELGDSALYFCASSVAPRSGAFQETQYFGPGTRLLVL.

This chain links TRBV4-1 with TRBJ1-1, with D maybe TRBD1 (5 bases). Trimming took 1 base from V and 0 from J, leaving 15 bases between them. Germline V CDR1 and CDR2: MGHRA, YSYEKL. The CDR3 is 17 residues long. The CDR3 DNA is TGCGCCAGCAGCCAAGTTTTCCCCATCAGGGTGAACACTGAAGCTTTCTTT. Protein: CASSQVFPIRVNTEAFF.

V usage is TRBV12-3 or TRBV12-4 and J usage is TRBJ2-5, with TRBD1 matching over 9 bases. The CDR3 totals 17 residues. V lost 8 bases and J lost 1; bases outside the gene matches: 14. The CDR3 here is CASSRRVGQGGQETQYF. The CDR3 nucleotides read TGTGCCAGCTCAAGGCGAGTGGGACAGGGTGGCCAAGAGACCCAGTACTTC.

The rearrangement links TRBV9 to TRBJ1-1; 7 bases align to TRBD1. V shed 2 bases and J 0 bases; nucleotides not matched to a gene: 7. CDR3 length: 16 amino acids. CDR1 SGDLS and CDR2 YYNGEE come from the germline V gene. CDR3 loop: CASSVTPGGMNTEAFF. The CDR3 DNA is TGTGCCAGCAGCGTTACCCCAGGGGGAATGAACACTGAAGCTTTCTTT.

As concerns this clonotype: It may be a read error: a sequence one base away is much more abundant. CDR3 in DNA: TGCAGCGTTGGACAGCTCACCTACGAGCAGTTCTTC. Translating it yields CSVGQLTYEQFF. The V call is TRBV29-1, the J call TRBJ2-1; D perhaps matches TRBD1 (5 bases). This CDR3 spans 12 amino acids. Germline assignment: CDR1 SQVTM and CDR2 ANQGSEA. V lost 4 bases and J lost 10, with 14 bases in between.

The chain recombines TRBV29-1 with TRBJ2-3, with TRBD1 matching over 9 bases. V lost 3 bases, J lost 2 bases, and 3 bases stayed unmatched. The CDR3 is made up of 14 amino acids. The germline CDR1 and CDR2 sequences are SQVTM and ANQGSEA. The CDR3 nucleotides read TGCAGCGTTGAGGGACAGGGCGCCACAGATACGCAGTATTTT. Translation: CSVEGQGATDTQYF.

The rearrangement uses TRBV29-1 and TRBJ1-4, with D unclear. The CDR3 spans 14 residues. Trimming took 0 bases from V and 4 from J, leaving 9 bases between them. Germline-derived CDR1 and CDR2 are SQVTM and ANQGSEA. CDR3: CSVEDLGYNEKLFF. DNA of the CDR3: TGCAGCGTTGAAGATTTGGGGTATAATGAAAAACTGTTTTTT.

The V gene is TRBV5-1, the J gene TRBJ1-4; D may be TRBD1 (5 bases). The germline V gene encodes CDR1 SGHRS and CDR2 YFSETQ. Trimming removed 6 bases from V and 7 bases from J, with 19 bases in between. The CDR3 is made up of 15 amino acids. The CDR3 here is CASTISTGGGEKLFF. The CDR3 nucleotides are TGCGCCAGCACCATATCAACAGGCGGTGGTGAAAAACTGTTTTTT.

The rearrangement joins TRBV7-6 to TRBJ1-6; D is uncertain. Trimming shortened V by 5 bases and J by 0 bases, and 17 bases separated the two germline ends. Germline V CDR1 and CDR2: SGHVS, FNYEAQ. This CDR3 spans 18 amino acids. CDR3 sequence reads: CASSVYDTANSYNSPLHF. The CDR3 nucleotides are TGTGCCAGCAGCGTTTACGATACGGCAAACTCCTATAATTCACCCCTCCACTTT.